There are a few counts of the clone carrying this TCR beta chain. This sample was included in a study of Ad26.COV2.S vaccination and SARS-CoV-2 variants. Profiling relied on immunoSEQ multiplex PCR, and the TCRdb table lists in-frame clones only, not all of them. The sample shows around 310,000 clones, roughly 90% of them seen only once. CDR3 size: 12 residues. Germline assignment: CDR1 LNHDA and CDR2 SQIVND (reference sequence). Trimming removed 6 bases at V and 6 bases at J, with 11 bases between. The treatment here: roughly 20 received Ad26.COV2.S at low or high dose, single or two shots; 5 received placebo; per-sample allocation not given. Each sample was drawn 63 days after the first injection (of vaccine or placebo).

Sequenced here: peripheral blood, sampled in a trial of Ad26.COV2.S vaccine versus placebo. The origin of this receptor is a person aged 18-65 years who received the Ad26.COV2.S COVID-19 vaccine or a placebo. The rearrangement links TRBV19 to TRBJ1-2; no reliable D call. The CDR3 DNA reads TGTGCCAGTAGGGCAGGATTGGATGGCTACACCTTC. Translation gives CASRAGLDGYTF.